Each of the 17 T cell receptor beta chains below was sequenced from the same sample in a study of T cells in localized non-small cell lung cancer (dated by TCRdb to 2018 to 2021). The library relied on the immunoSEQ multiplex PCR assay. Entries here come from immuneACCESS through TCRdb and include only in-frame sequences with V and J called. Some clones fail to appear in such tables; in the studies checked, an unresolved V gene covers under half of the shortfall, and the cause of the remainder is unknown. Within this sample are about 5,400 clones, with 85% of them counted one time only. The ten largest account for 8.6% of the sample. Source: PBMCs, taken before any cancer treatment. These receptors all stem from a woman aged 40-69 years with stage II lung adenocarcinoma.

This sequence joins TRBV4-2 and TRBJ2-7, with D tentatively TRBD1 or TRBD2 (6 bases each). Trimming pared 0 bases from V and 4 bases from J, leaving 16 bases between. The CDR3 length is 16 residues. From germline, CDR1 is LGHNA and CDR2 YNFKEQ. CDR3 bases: TGTGCCAGCAGCCAAGATTCCGGGGGCGCAAGGTACGAGCAGTACTTC. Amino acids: CASSQDSGGARYEQYF.

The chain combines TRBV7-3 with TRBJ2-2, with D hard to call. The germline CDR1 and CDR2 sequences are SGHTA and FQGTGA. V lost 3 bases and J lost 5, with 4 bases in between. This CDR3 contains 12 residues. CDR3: CASSFPTGELFF. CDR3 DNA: TGTGCCAGCAGCTTCCCGACCGGGGAGCTGTTTTTT.

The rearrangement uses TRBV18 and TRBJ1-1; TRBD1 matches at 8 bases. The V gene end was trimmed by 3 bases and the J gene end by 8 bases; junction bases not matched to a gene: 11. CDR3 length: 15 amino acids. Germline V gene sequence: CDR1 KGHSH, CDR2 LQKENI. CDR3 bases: TGTGCCAGCTCACCGAGGCGGGACAGGAGGGCCGAAGCTTTCTTT. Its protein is CASSPRRDRRAEAFF.

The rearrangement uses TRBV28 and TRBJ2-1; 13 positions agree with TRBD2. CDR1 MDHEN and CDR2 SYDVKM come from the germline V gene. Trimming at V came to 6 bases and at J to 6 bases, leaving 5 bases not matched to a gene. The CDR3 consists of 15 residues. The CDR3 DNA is TGTGCCAGCAGGTGGACTAGCGGGAGAGGCAATGAGCAGTTCTTC. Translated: CASRWTSGRGNEQFF.

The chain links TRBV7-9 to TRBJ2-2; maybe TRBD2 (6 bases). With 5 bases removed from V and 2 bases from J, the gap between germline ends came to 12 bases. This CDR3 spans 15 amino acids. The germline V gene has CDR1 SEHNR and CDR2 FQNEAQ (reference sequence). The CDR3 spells CASSPGGFNTGELFF. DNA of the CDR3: TGTGCCAGCAGCCCCGGGGGATTCAACACCGGGGAGCTGTTTTTT. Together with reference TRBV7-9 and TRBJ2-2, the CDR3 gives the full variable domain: DTGVSQNPRHKITKRGQNVTFRCDPISEHNRLYWYRQTLGQGPEFLTYFQNEAQLEKSRLLSDRFSAERPKGSFSTLEIQRTEQGDSAMYLCASSPGGFNTGELFFGEGSRLTVL.

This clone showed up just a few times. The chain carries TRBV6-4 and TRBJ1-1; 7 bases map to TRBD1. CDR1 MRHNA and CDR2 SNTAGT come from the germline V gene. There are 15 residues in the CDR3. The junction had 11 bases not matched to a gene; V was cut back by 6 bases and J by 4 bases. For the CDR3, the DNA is TGTGCCAGCAGATCGACAGGGCTGGAATCCACTGAAGCTTTCTTT. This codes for CASRSTGLESTEAFF.

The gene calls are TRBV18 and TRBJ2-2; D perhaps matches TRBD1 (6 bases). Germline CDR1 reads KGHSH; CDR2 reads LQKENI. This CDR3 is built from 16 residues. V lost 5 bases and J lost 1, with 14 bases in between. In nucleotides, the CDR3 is TGTGCCAGCTCAGCTCCCTACAGGGAGAACACCGGGGAGCTGTTTTTT. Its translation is CASSAPYRENTGELFF.

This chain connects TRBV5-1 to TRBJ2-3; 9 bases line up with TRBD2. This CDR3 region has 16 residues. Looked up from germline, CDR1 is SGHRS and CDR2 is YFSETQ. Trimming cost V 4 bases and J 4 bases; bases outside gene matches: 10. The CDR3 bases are TGCGCCAGCAGCCCCTCGAGCGGGAGGCCTGCAGATACGCAGTATTTT. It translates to CASSPSSGRPADTQYF.

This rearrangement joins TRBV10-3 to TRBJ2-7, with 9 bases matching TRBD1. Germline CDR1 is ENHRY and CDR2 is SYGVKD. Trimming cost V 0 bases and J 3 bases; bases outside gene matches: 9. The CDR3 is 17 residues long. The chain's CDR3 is CAISESGQGRGGYEQYF. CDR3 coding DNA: TGTGCCATCAGTGAGTCGGGACAGGGAAGGGGGGGCTACGAGCAGTACTTC.

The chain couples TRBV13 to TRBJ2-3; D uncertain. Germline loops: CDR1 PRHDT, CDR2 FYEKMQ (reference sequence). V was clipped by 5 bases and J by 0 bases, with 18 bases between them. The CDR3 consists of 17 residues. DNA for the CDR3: TGTGCCAGCAGCCCTAGACGACAACATCCAAGCACAGATACGCAGTATTTT. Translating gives CASSPRRQHPSTDTQYF.

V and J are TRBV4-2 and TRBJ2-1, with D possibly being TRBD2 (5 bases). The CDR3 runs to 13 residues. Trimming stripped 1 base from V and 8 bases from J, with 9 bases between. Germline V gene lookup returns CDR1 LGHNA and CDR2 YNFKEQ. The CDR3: CASSQGGGYEQFF. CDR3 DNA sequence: TGTGCCAGCAGCCAAGGAGGAGGATATGAGCAGTTCTTC.

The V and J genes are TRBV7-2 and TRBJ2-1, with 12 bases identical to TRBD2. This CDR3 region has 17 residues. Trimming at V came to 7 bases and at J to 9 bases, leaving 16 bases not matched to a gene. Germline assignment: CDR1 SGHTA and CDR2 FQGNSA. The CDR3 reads CASKEQGGLAGLGEQFF. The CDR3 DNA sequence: TGTGCCAGCAAAGAACAGGGTGGACTAGCGGGACTGGGTGAGCAGTTCTTC.

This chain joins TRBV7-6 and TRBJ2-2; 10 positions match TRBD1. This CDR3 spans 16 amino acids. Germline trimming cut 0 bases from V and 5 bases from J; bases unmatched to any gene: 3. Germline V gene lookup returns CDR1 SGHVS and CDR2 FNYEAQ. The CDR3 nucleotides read TGTGCCAGCAGCTTAGCGCTGGGACAGGGGACCGGGGAGCTGTTTTTT. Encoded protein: CASSLALGQGTGELFF.

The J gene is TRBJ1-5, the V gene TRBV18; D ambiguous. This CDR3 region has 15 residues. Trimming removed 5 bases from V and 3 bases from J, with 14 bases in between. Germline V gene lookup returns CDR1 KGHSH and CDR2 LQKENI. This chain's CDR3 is CASSMVTLDNQPQHF. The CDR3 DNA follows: TGTGCCAGCTCAATGGTAACATTGGACAATCAGCCCCAGCATTTT.

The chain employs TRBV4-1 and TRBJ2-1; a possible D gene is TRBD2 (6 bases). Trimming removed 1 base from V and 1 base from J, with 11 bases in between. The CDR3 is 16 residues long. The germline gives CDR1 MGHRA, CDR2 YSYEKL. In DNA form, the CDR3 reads TGCGCCAGCAGCCAAGGTAGGGGAGGTTCCTACAATGAGCAGTTCTTC. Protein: CASSQGRGGSYNEQFF.

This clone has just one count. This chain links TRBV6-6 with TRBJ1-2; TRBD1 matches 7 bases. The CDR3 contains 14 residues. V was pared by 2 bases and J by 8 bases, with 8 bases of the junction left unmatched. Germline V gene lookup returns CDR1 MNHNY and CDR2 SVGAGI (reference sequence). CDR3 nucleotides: TGTGCCAGCAGTTACAGGGGACAGTCCTACGGCTACACCTTC. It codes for CASSYRGQSYGYTF.

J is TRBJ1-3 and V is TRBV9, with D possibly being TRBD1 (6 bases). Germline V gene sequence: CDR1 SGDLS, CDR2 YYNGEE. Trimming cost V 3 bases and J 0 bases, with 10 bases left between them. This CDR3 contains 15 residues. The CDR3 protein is CASSATGSSGNTIYF. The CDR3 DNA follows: TGTGCCAGCAGCGCCACAGGGTCCTCTGGAAACACCATATATTTT.